These 32 T cell receptor beta chains share one sample of origin, sequenced in a study of OX40 agonist ivuxolimab in advanced cancers. The library was obtained by the immunoSEQ multiplex PCR assay. What TCRdb holds here is the immuneACCESS table cut down to in-frame rearrangements. Part of the clones is not present; checked against another copy, under half of the missing clones reflect an unresolved V gene, and the others are unexplained. This sample holds approximately 70,000 clones; 75% to 95% were observed only once. The ten largest clones add up to roughly 6% of the sample. Material: CD4+ or CD8+ T cells sorted from blood, obtained in a trial of the OX40 agonist ivuxolimab. Receptor source: an adult with an advanced solid tumor such as melanoma, head and neck, liver or kidney cancer.

The V gene is TRBV12-5, the J gene TRBJ2-3; D gene uncertain. CDR3 size: 15 residues. Trimming pared 0 bases from V and 2 bases from J, leaving 9 bases between. Germline-derived CDR1 and CDR2 are LGHNT and FRNRAP. CDR3 bases: TGTGCTAGTGGTTTGGTACCAGATGTCACAGATACGCAGTATTTT. This gives the protein CASGLVPDVTDTQYF.

This chain uses TRBV29-1 with TRBJ2-3; TRBD2 matches at 8 bases. This CDR3 is 15 amino acids long. Germline trimming cut 1 base from V and 3 bases from J; bases unmatched to any gene: 6. Germline V gene sequence: CDR1 SQVTM, CDR2 ANQGSEA. CDR3 nucleotides: TGCAGCGTTGAAGCCCGGGGGGGGATAACAGATACGCAGTATTTT. As protein: CSVEARGGITDTQYF.

The CDR3 is CASSEGLGNSPLHF. DNA of the CDR3: TGTGCCAGCAGTGAAGGCCTGGGGAATTCACCCCTCCACTTT. The chain combines TRBV2 with TRBJ1-6; D remains ambiguous. The CDR3 consists of 14 residues. The V end was cut by 1 base, the J end by 7 bases, with 8 bases between. The germline V gene encodes CDR1 SNHLY and CDR2 FYNNEI.

As concerns this clone: One end of the junction is discordant with germline, which a read error may explain. The chain links TRBV4-3 to TRBJ2-1; 8 bases align to TRBD2. This CDR3 has 11 amino acids. From germline, CDR1 is LGHNA and CDR2 YSLEER. This CDR3 is CASSSGREVLF. The CDR3 DNA is TGCGCCAGCAGCTCAGGGCGGGAGGTGCTCTTC.

The chain links TRBV28 to TRBJ1-6, with TRBD1 as a possible D gene (5 bases). CDR3 length: 12 residues. V lost 3 bases and J lost 9, with 6 bases in between. The germline CDR1 and CDR2 sequences are MDHEN and SYDVKM. CDR3 DNA: TGTGCCAGCAGTTTTCAGGGTTCACCCCTCCACTTT. Translated: CASSFQGSPLHF.

V and J are TRBV4-3 and TRBJ2-5; TRBD2 matches 10 bases. This CDR3 is 17 amino acids long. V trimming: 0 bases; J trimming: 0 bases; junction bases outside the gene matches: 4. Germline CDR1 LGHNA, CDR2 YSLEER. CDR3 bases: TGCGCCAGCAGCCAAGACCCGGGACTAGCGTACCAAGAGACCCAGTACTTC. It codes for CASSQDPGLAYQETQYF.

CDR3 residues: CSVLGLAGGEREQYF. DNA of the CDR3: TGCAGCGTTCTAGGACTAGCGGGAGGGGAACGCGAGCAGTACTTC. J is TRBJ2-7 and V is TRBV29-1; TRBD2 matches at 15 bases. With V trimmed by 5 bases and J by 6 bases, 8 bases remained unmatched. CDR1 and CDR2 from the germline V gene are SQVTM and ANQGSEA. The length of the CDR3 is 15 residues.

The V call is TRBV4-3, the J call TRBJ2-7; 8 bases match TRBD2. V lost 0 bases and J lost 6; bases outside the gene matches: 16. Germline V gene data show CDR1 as LGHNA and CDR2 as YSLEER. The CDR3 loop spans 18 amino acids. The CDR3 region is CASSQDLDGGRRFGEQYF. For the CDR3, the DNA is TGCGCCAGCAGCCAAGATCTCGATGGCGGGAGGAGGTTCGGCGAGCAGTACTTC.

The chain carries TRBV19 and TRBJ2-1, with D hard to call. The CDR3 is made up of 13 amino acids. V gave up 6 bases and J gave up 1 base, with 7 bases separating them. Germline values: CDR1 LNHDA, CDR2 SQIVND (reference sequence). CDR3 amino acids: CASSSRSYNEQFF. In DNA form, the CDR3 reads TGTGCCAGTAGCAGTAGATCCTACAATGAGCAGTTCTTC.

This clone has only one observation. The rearrangement links TRBV5-1 to TRBJ1-1; 8 bases align to TRBD1. Germline V lookup: CDR1 SGHRS, CDR2 YFSETQ. The length of the CDR3 is 15 residues. V trimming: 4 bases; J trimming: 3 bases; junction bases outside the gene matches: 8. The DNA for the CDR3 is TGCGCCAGCAGCAGCTGGACAGGGAAGGACACTGAAGCTTTCTTT. It specifies CASSSWTGKDTEAFF.

This chain links TRBV19 with TRBJ2-1, with D tentatively TRBD1 or TRBD2 (5 bases each). Germline V CDR1 and CDR2: LNHDA, SQIVND (reference sequence). V was trimmed by 5 bases and J by 0 bases, leaving 8 bases between them. CDR3 length: 14 amino acids. CDR3 loop: CASSWGSSYNEQFF. The CDR3 DNA follows: TGTGCCAGTAGTTGGGGGAGCTCCTACAATGAGCAGTTCTTC. The whole variable domain, remainder taken from reference TRBV19 and TRBJ2-1, is DGGITQSPKYLFRKEGQNVTLSCEQNLNHDAMYWYRQDPGQGLRLIYYSQIVNDFQKGDIAEGYSVSREKKESFPLTVTSAQKNPTAFYLCASSWGSSYNEQFFGPGTRLTVL.

The chain uses TRBV27 and TRBJ1-1; 7 nucleotides line up with TRBD1. V gave up 5 bases and J gave up 7 bases; unmatched junction bases: 4. This CDR3 has 12 amino acids. Germline CDR1 and CDR2: MNHEY and SMNVEV (reference sequence). CDR3 region: CASSPQGSEAFF. DNA of the CDR3: TGTGCCAGCAGTCCACAGGGGAGTGAAGCTTTCTTT.

This clone came up once. The rearrangement joins TRBV27 to TRBJ2-2; perhaps TRBD1 as D (6 bases). V lost 2 bases to trimming and J lost 4 bases, with 14 bases between them. This CDR3 has 16 residues. Germline-derived CDR1 and CDR2 are MNHEY and SMNVEV (reference sequence). CDR3 in DNA: TGTGCCAGCAGTTTAGGGGGCGAACTAGTCACCGGGGAGCTGTTTTTT. This encodes CASSLGGELVTGELFF.

This rearrangement joins TRBV4-3 to TRBJ2-1; possible D gene TRBD2, 6 bases. Trimming shortened V by 4 bases and J by 7 bases, and 11 bases separated the two germline ends. Germline V CDR1 and CDR2: LGHNA, YSLEER. The CDR3 has 13 amino acids. CDR3 sequence: CASSPLGGNEQFF. CDR3 nucleotide sequence: TGCGCCAGCAGCCCCTTAGGAGGGAATGAGCAGTTCTTC.

The rearrangement joins TRBV27 to TRBJ2-3, with TRBD2 matching over 8 bases. The CDR3 extends over 15 amino acids. The ends lost 3 bases at V and 2 bases at J; junction bases unmatched: 4. Per germline, CDR1 MNHEY and CDR2 SMNVEV (reference sequence). CDR3 DNA: TGTGCCAGCAGTTTCACTAGCGGATACACAGATACGCAGTATTTT. Protein sequence: CASSFTSGYTDTQYF.

The rearrangement joins TRBV29-1 to TRBJ1-1; 8 bases line up with TRBD1. The J segment lost 5 bases and the V segment lost 7 bases, leaving 3 bases of the junction unmatched. Germline CDR1 is SQVTM and CDR2 is ANQGSEA. The CDR3 runs 11 residues. The CDR3 spells CSAQGVTEAFF. CDR3 coding DNA: TGCAGCGCACAGGGGGTAACTGAAGCTTTCTTT.

The V and J genes are TRBV27 and TRBJ2-5; 9 bases map to TRBD2. The ends lost 5 bases at V and 4 bases at J; junction bases unmatched: 5. The CDR3 contains 14 residues. Germline lookup yields CDR1 MNHEY and CDR2 SMNVEV (reference sequence). The CDR3 DNA sequence: TGTGCCAGCAGTGGAGGCGGGGGGGCAGAGACCCAGTACTTC. Its translation: CASSGGGGAETQYF.

The chain couples TRBV28 to TRBJ2-6; D call uncertain. With 3 bases removed from V and 4 bases from J, the gap between germline ends came to 7 bases. CDR1 is MDHEN, CDR2 SYDVKM, per germline. The CDR3 length is 14 residues. CDR3: CASSFLSGANVLTF. CDR3 bases: TGTGCCAGCAGTTTTCTTTCCGGGGCCAACGTCCTGACTTTC. Variable domain in full (rest from reference TRBV28 and TRBJ2-6): DVKVTQSSRYLVKRTGEKVFLECVQDMDHENMFWYRQDPGLGLRLIYFSYDVKMKEKGDIPEGYSVSREKKERFSLILESASTNQTSMYLCASSFLSGANVLTFGAGSRLTVL.

The chain carries TRBV14 and TRBJ2-7; possible D gene TRBD2, 6 bases. The CDR3 is made up of 15 amino acids. Between the trimmed V and J ends, which lost 4 bases and 0 bases, there was a span of 13 bases. Per the germline V gene, CDR1 is SGHDN and CDR2 is FVKESK. This CDR3 is CASSPPGGASYEQYF. DNA for the CDR3: TGTGCCAGCAGCCCCCCAGGAGGGGCCTCCTACGAGCAGTACTTC.

The chain employs TRBV19 and TRBJ1-5; no clear D. Deletions cut 1 base from V and 7 bases from J, with 8 bases between. Germline CDR1 reads LNHDA; CDR2 reads SQIVND (reference sequence). There are 13 residues in the CDR3. CDR3: CASSIVEGQPQHF. The CDR3 coding sequence is TGTGCCAGTAGTATAGTGGAGGGACAGCCCCAGCATTTT.

V gene TRBV27 combines with J gene TRBJ2-7; D unresolved. There are 16 residues in the CDR3. Germline V gene sequence: CDR1 MNHEY, CDR2 SMNVEV (reference sequence). The V and J ends lost 0 bases and 3 bases respectively, with 15 bases between them. For the CDR3, the DNA is TGTGCCAGCAGTTTATCGCCGGGTACGCCTCACTACGAGCAGTACTTC. Translated: CASSLSPGTPHYEQYF.

The CDR3 DNA reads as TGTGCCAGCAGTTTATCTGGTGATGGGCGTACGCAGTATTTT. Residues: CASSLSGDGRTQYF. J is TRBJ2-3 and V is TRBV27; D uncertain. The CDR3 runs to 14 residues. V lost 0 bases, J lost 8 bases, and 12 bases lay in between. Germline V lookup: CDR1 MNHEY, CDR2 SMNVEV (reference sequence).

The chain is built from TRBV7-9 and TRBJ2-2; D is unclear. The V gene lost 1 base and the J gene lost 6 bases, with 15 bases spanning the gap. CDR3 length: 16 amino acids. In germline, CDR1 is SEHNR, CDR2 FQNEAQ (reference sequence). The CDR3 coding sequence is TGTGCCAGCAGCTTAGAATTAAAGAGGAGCGCCGGGGAGCTGTTTTTT. As protein: CASSLELKRSAGELFF. Together with reference TRBV7-9 and TRBJ2-2, the CDR3 gives the full variable domain: DTGVSQNPRHKITKRGQNVTFRCDPISEHNRLYWYRQTLGQGPEFLTYFQNEAQLEKSRLLSDRFSAERPKGSFSTLEIQRTEQGDSAMYLCASSLELKRSAGELFFGEGSRLTVL.

The gene calls are TRBV27 and TRBJ1-1, with unresolved D. The CDR3 length is 15 residues. The germline V gene encodes CDR1 MNHEY and CDR2 SMNVEV (reference sequence). V was clipped by 8 bases and J by 1 base, with 17 bases between them. The DNA for the CDR3 is TGTGCCAGCTTTTCGCCGCTTTCGGGGAACACTGAAGCTTTCTTT. The encoded protein is CASFSPLSGNTEAFF.

The V call is TRBV5-4, the J call TRBJ1-1; possible D gene TRBD1, 5 bases. Germline V gene sequence: CDR1 SGHNT, CDR2 YYREEE (reference sequence). The CDR3 sequence is 15 residues long. V shed 3 bases and J shed 0 bases, with 12 bases lying between them. CDR3 amino acids: CASSSGGNMNTEAFF. The CDR3, as DNA: TGTGCCAGCAGCTCGGGGGGGAACATGAACACTGAAGCTTTCTTT. Full variable domain (outside the CDR3, taken from reference TRBV5-4 and TRBJ1-1): ETGVTQSPTHLIKTRGQQVTLRCSSQSGHNTVSWYQQALGQGPQFIFQYYREEENGRGNFPPRFSGLQFPNYSSELNVNALELDDSALYLCASSSGGNMNTEAFFGQGTRLTVV.

The J gene is TRBJ2-2, the V gene TRBV7-9; possibly TRBD1 for D (5 bases). Per the germline V gene, CDR1 is SEHNR and CDR2 is FQNEAQ (reference sequence). The CDR3 is 13 residues long. Trimming cost V 6 bases and J 6 bases, with 11 bases left between them. The CDR3 region is CASSLTGSGELFF. DNA for the CDR3: TGTGCCAGCAGTTTAACAGGTTCCGGGGAGCTGTTTTTT.

J is TRBJ1-1 and V is TRBV7-9; D perhaps matches TRBD1 (6 bases). Germline V gives CDR1 SEHNR, CDR2 FQNEAQ (reference sequence). V was pared by 5 bases and J by 0 bases, with 13 bases between. This CDR3 is 15 amino acids long. The chain's CDR3 is CASSREGGMNTEAFF. The CDR3 region has the DNA TGTGCCAGCAGCCGCGAGGGGGGGATGAACACTGAAGCTTTCTTT.

V and J are TRBV7-2 and TRBJ2-1; a possible D gene is TRBD1 (5 bases). The CDR3 loop spans 13 amino acids. The germline gives CDR1 SGHTA, CDR2 FQGNSA. Deletions cut 6 bases from V and 3 bases from J, with 9 bases between. The DNA for the CDR3 is TGTGCCAGCAGTCTAGACAGCTACAATGAGCAGTTCTTC. Amino acid sequence: CASSLDSYNEQFF. The full variable domain, with the rest looked up from reference TRBV7-2 and TRBJ2-1, is GAGVSQSPSNKVTEKGKDVELRCDPISGHTALYWYRQSLGQGLEFLIYFQGNSAPDKSGLPSDRFSAERTGGSVSTLTIQRTQQEDSAVYLCASSLDSYNEQFFGPGTRLTVL.

This clone was picked up one time. CDR3 residues: CASSQSTGGGEKLFF. In DNA form, the CDR3 reads TGCGCCAGCAGTCAATCTACAGGGGGTGGAGAAAAACTGTTTTTT. The gene calls are TRBV23-1 and TRBJ1-4, with 8 bases that match TRBD1. TRBV23-1 is flagged as an ORF with uncertain function. This CDR3 spans 15 amino acids. Losses at the gene ends were 0 bases for V and 8 bases for J; bases not matched to a gene: 5.

The chain couples TRBV9 to TRBJ1-1, with unresolved D. The CDR3 loop spans 16 amino acids. Trimming shortened V by 2 bases and J by 0 bases, and 14 bases separated the two germline ends. Germline CDR1 is SGDLS and CDR2 is YYNGEE. In nucleotides, the CDR3 is TGTGCCAGCAGCGTTTCGGCAGGAGATATGAACACTGAAGCTTTCTTT. Residues: CASSVSAGDMNTEAFF.

This chain uses TRBV27 with TRBJ1-2, with 9 nucleotides matching TRBD1. There are 16 residues in the CDR3. Germline V gene data show CDR1 as MNHEY and CDR2 as SMNVEV (reference sequence). After removal of 0 bases from V and 4 bases from J, the junction contained 6 bases not matched to a gene. The chain's CDR3 is CASSLSGQGGGYGYTF. CDR3 coding DNA: TGTGCCAGCAGTTTATCGGGACAGGGCGGAGGCTATGGCTACACCTTC.

The rearrangement uses TRBV21-1 and TRBJ2-5; the table's D call, TRBD2, has no DNA check behind it. TRBV21-1 corresponds to a pseudogene. The CDR3 consists of 15 residues. The CDR3 region has the DNA TGTGCCAGCAGCAAAGGAGAGGGCTTAACGGAGACCCAGTACTTC. Its translation: CASSKGEGLTETQYF.